The rows below give T cell receptor beta chains drawn from one sample of a study of immune evolution from preneoplasia to lung adenocarcinoma. Repertoires were generated with immunoSEQ multiplex PCR, while TCRdb's copy carries only in-frame clones and drops some. This sample yields fewer than 7,500 clones, of which 81% are seen a single time; roughly a tenth belongs to the top ten. Source material: FFPE normal lung tissue adjacent to the tumor. The receptors stem from a person between 50 and 69 years old with lung adenocarcinoma. CDR3s include the opening cysteine and the closing phenylalanine or tryptophan. The D gene is left open where the match is weak. Clone sizes are given selectively: once, few, many, or a class where the clone is expanded.

d_call: NA; clone_size: NA; v_call: TRBV4-2; j_call: TRBJ1-2; cdr3_nt: TGTGCCAGCAGCCAAGATAGCGGAAGGGTATTGGGCTACACCTTC; cdr3_aa: CASSQDSGRVLGYTF
d_call: NA; clone_size: NA; v_call: TRBV5-1; j_call: TRBJ2-3; cdr3_nt: TGCGCCAGCAGCTTGGCCGGATGGCACACAGATACGCAGTATTTT; cdr3_aa: CASSLAGWHTDTQYF
d_call: NA; clone_size: NA; v_call: TRBV11-3; j_call: TRBJ2-1; cdr3_nt: TGTGCCAGCAGCCTGTTGAGGGGGAGGGAGCAGTTCTTC; cdr3_aa: CASSLLRGREQFF
d_call: NA; clone_size: NA; v_call: TRBV7-2; j_call: TRBJ1-2; cdr3_nt: TGTGCCAGCAGCTTAGCGCGGAATTCAAACTATGGCTACACCTTC; cdr3_aa: CASSLARNSNYGYTF
d_call: NA; clone_size: NA; v_call: TRBV11-2; j_call: TRBJ2-5; cdr3_nt: TGTGCCAGCAGCCCCAGAGGTCGTGAGACCCAGTACTTC; cdr3_aa: CASSPRGRETQYF
d_call: TRBD2; clone_size: once; v_call: TRBV30; j_call: TRBJ2-7; cdr3_nt: TGTGCCTGGAGATATAGCGGGGTGAACCACGAGCAGTACTTC; cdr3_aa: CAWRYSGVNHEQYF
d_call: TRBD2; clone_size: NA; v_call: TRBV28; j_call: TRBJ2-1; cdr3_nt: TGTGCCAGCAGTTCCGGGACTAGGGATGCCAATGAGCAGTTCTTC; cdr3_aa: CASSSGTRDANEQFF
d_call: TRBD1; clone_size: NA; v_call: TRBV4-2; j_call: TRBJ1-1; cdr3_nt: TGTGCCAGCAGCCAGGCACGGGACAGTGGGACTTTCTTT; cdr3_aa: CASSQARDSGTFF
d_call: NA; clone_size: NA; v_call: TRBV27; j_call: TRBJ2-7; cdr3_nt: TGTGCCAGCAGTGGGTACCGCGGTTACGAGCAGTACTTC; cdr3_aa: CASSGYRGYEQYF
d_call: TRBD1; clone_size: NA; v_call: TRBV6-5; j_call: TRBJ2-2; cdr3_nt: TGTGCCAGCAGTTACTCGACAGGGGGCGCAAGCGGGGAGCTGTTTTTT; cdr3_aa: CASSYSTGGASGELFF
d_call: NA; clone_size: NA; v_call: TRBV2; j_call: TRBJ2-7; cdr3_nt: TGTGCCAGCAGTAGGGGGGCCGGGTATGGCGAGCAGTACTTC; cdr3_aa: CASSRGAGYGEQYF
d_call: TRBD1; clone_size: NA; v_call: TRBV7-9; j_call: TRBJ1-3; cdr3_nt: TGTGCCAGCAGGACTGGGACAGCAGACTCTGGAAACACCATATATTTT; cdr3_aa: CASRTGTADSGNTIYF
d_call: NA; clone_size: NA; v_call: TRBV7-9; j_call: TRBJ2-7; cdr3_nt: TGTGCCAGCAGCGGAGGTCGGGGCTCCTACGAGCAGTACTTC; cdr3_aa: CASSGGRGSYEQYF
d_call: TRBD2; clone_size: NA; v_call: TRBV29-1; j_call: TRBJ2-1; cdr3_nt: TGCAGCGTTGAAGGATACGTGACTAGCGGGAAAGTCAATGAGCAGTTCTTC; cdr3_aa: CSVEGYVTSGKVNEQFF
d_call: NA; clone_size: once; v_call: TRBV4-1; j_call: TRBJ1-5; cdr3_nt: TGCGCCAGCAGCCAAGTCCGGGGCAGCAATCAGCCCCAGCATTTT; cdr3_aa: CASSQVRGSNQPQHF
d_call: NA; clone_size: NA; v_call: TRBV4-3; j_call: TRBJ2-2; cdr3_nt: TGCGCCAGCAGCCAAGAACTGGGGTACACCGGGGAGCTGTTTTTT; cdr3_aa: CASSQELGYTGELFF
d_call: NA; clone_size: NA; v_call: TRBV7-9; j_call: TRBJ1-2; cdr3_nt: TGTGCCAGCAGCTTAGAAGGGACCTATGGCTACACCTTC; cdr3_aa: CASSLEGTYGYTF
d_call: TRBD2; clone_size: NA; v_call: TRBV2; j_call: TRBJ2-1; cdr3_nt: TGTGCCAGCAGTGATCTAGCGGGAGGGCCTTATGAGCAGTTCTTC; cdr3_aa: CASSDLAGGPYEQFF
d_call: NA; clone_size: NA; v_call: TRBV30; j_call: TRBJ1-2; cdr3_nt: TGTGCCTGGCGACGAACGTCCCCAGGGGCTGGCTACACCTTC; cdr3_aa: CAWRRTSPGAGYTF
d_call: TRBD1; clone_size: NA; v_call: TRBV5-6; j_call: TRBJ1-5; cdr3_nt: TGTGCCAGCAGCCGGACAGGCAGCAATCAGCCCCAGCATTTT; cdr3_aa: CASSRTGSNQPQHF
d_call: NA; clone_size: NA; v_call: TRBV27; j_call: TRBJ1-2; cdr3_nt: TGTGCCAGCAGTCCGTTTGACAGGACCCTTAACTATGGCTACACCTTC; cdr3_aa: CASSPFDRTLNYGYTF
d_call: NA; clone_size: NA; v_call: TRBV4-2; j_call: TRBJ2-1; cdr3_nt: TGTGCCAGCAGCCAAGAGTTGGACAATGAACAGTTCTTC; cdr3_aa: CASSQELDNEQFF
d_call: TRBD1; clone_size: NA; v_call: TRBV5-1; j_call: TRBJ2-7; cdr3_nt: TGCGCCAGCAGCTTGGAGGCAGGGGGCTGGTACGAGCAGTACTTC; cdr3_aa: CASSLEAGGWYEQYF
d_call: NA; clone_size: NA; v_call: TRBV7-8; j_call: TRBJ1-1; cdr3_nt: TGTGCCAGCACCGCCGTGAGGGGCACTGAAGCTTTCTTT; cdr3_aa: CASTAVRGTEAFF
d_call: TRBD2; clone_size: NA; v_call: TRBV10-2; j_call: TRBJ2-7; cdr3_nt: TGCGCCAGCAGTGAAGGCGGGAGAGAGTACGAGCAGTACTTC; cdr3_aa: CASSEGGREYEQYF
d_call: TRBD1; clone_size: NA; v_call: TRBV5-6; j_call: TRBJ1-5; cdr3_nt: TGTGCCAGCAGCTTTAGGGACAGAGACAATCAGCCCCAGCATTTT; cdr3_aa: CASSFRDRDNQPQHF
d_call: NA; clone_size: NA; v_call: TRBV2; j_call: TRBJ2-4; cdr3_nt: TGTGCCAGCAGTGAGTTCTCAGGGGCCAAAAACATTCAGTACTTC; cdr3_aa: CASSEFSGAKNIQYF
d_call: NA; clone_size: few; v_call: TRBV19; j_call: TRBJ1-1; cdr3_nt: TGTGCCAGTAGTATCGTGGCCATGAACACTGAAGCTTTCTTT; cdr3_aa: CASSIVAMNTEAFF